This is a list of T cell receptor beta chains from one sample in a study of human T cells and chemical hapten exposure. TCRdb recomputed calls from the RACE reads with MiXCR, one row per CDR3 protein. The sample gives 180,000 or so distinct CDR3 sequences, approximately 15% of which show up once; about 1.8% is in the top ten. The material sequenced was whole blood, taken in connection with sensitization to the hapten diphenylcyclopropenone (DPC). The receptors were sampled from a woman aged 30 to 39 with alopecia areata. Some clones in this sample may be carry-over from other donors' samples. Both conserved end residues are part of each CDR3. The order of the fields is J gene, D gene, V gene, clone size, CDR3 DNA, CDR3 protein. A D gene is named only where the DNA matches it firmly. Part of the rows lack a size; the others show once, few, many or a class for expanded clones.

TRBJ2-1,TRBD2,TRBV25-1,-,TGTGCCAGCAGTTTAAGCGGGGTCCAGAATGAGCAGTTCTTC,CASSLSGVQNEQFF
TRBJ2-1,TRBD2,TRBV20-1,many,TGCAGTGCTCGGCCCGAGAGCGGGAGGTCTCGAGAGCAGTTCTTC,CSARPESGRSREQFF
TRBJ1-2,TRBD1,TRBV29-1,many,TGCAGCGTTGGAACCTCGGACAGGGGGTATGGCTACACCTTC,CSVGTSDRGYGYTF
TRBJ1-2,-,TRBV27,few,TGTGCCAGCAGTTTATCCCCGACAGCCCACTATGGCTACACCTTC,CASSLSPTAHYGYTF
TRBJ2-7,TRBD2,TRBV5-1,few,TGCGCCAGCAGCTGGGGTAGCGGGAGCTCCTACGAGCAGTACTTC,CASSWGSGSSYEQYF
TRBJ2-5,-,TRBV29-1,-,TGCAGCGCGACTGGATACGAGACCCAGTACTTC,CSATGYETQYF
TRBJ2-1,-,TRBV3-1,-,TGTGCCAGCAGCCATTCATTACGAGCTGGGAATGAGCAGTTCTTC,CASSHSLRAGNEQFF
TRBJ2-7,-,TRBV10-1,-,TGCGCCAGCAGACCAAAGACCCCTCCGGACACTACCTACGTGCAGTACTTC,CASRPKTPPDTTYVQYF
TRBJ2-5,TRBD1,TRBV15,-,TGTGCCACACGACAGGGCGAAGAGACCCAGTACTTC,CATRQGEETQYF
TRBJ2-3,TRBD1,TRBV12-3/TRBV12-4,-,TGTGCCAGCAGTAAGGACAGGGTATCAGATACGCAGTATTTT,CASSKDRVSDTQYF
TRBJ2-3,TRBD2,TRBV29-1,-,TGCAGCGCCACCGGGACTACCCGGAGAGGGAGCACAGATACGCAGTATTTT,CSATGTTRRGSTDTQYF
TRBJ1-1,-,TRBV5-5,-,TGTGCCAGCAGCTTGAAGGGATTTAGTGTGAACACTGAAGCTTTCTTT,CASSLKGFSVNTEAFF
TRBJ2-7,-,TRBV3-1,-,TGTGCCAGCCTGGGTTACGAGCAGTACTTC,CASLGYEQYF
TRBJ2-3,TRBD2,TRBV27,few,TGTGCCAGCAGTTTCAGCGGGAGCCCCGTAGGGCAGTATTTT,CASSFSGSPVGQYF
TRBJ2-7,TRBD2,TRBV6-5,-,TGTGCCAGCGCAAAGGGGCTAGCGGGAGGTAACGAGCAGTACTTC,CASAKGLAGGNEQYF
TRBJ1-6,-,TRBV11-2,-,TGTGCCAGCAGCACAACCGGGGGCCGGGGATCACCCCTCCACTTT,CASSTTGGRGSPLHF
TRBJ1-4,TRBD1,TRBV12-3/TRBV12-4,few,TGTGCCAGCAGAGTGCGACAGGGCGAAAAACTGTTTTTT,CASRVRQGEKLFF
TRBJ2-7,TRBD2,TRBV7-2,-,TGTGCCAGCAGCTTAACCCTAGCGGGAGTCGAGCAGTACTTC,CASSLTLAGVEQYF
TRBJ2-5,-,TRBV6-5,-,TGTGCCAGCAGTTATGGGACTGAAGAGACCCAGTACTTC,CASSYGTEETQYF
TRBJ1-5,-,TRBV20-1,-,TGCAGTGCTAGAGTAGAGGGGAATCAGCCCCAGCATTTT,CSARVEGNQPQHF
TRBJ2-3,-,TRBV6-5,-,TGTGCCAGCAGCTACCGACAGAAAGATACGCAGTATTTT,CASSYRQKDTQYF
TRBJ1-1,TRBD1,TRBV7-2,-,TGTGCCAGCAGCCTTCAGGACAGGGTGAGCACTGAAGCTTTCTTT,CASSLQDRVSTEAFF
TRBJ1-5,-,TRBV20-1,-,TGCAGTGCTGATCCCGGGGGGAATCAGCCCCAGCATTTT,CSADPGGNQPQHF
TRBJ2-3,-,TRBV7-6,many,TGTGCAAGCCAGGGTGGGGTGGCAGATACGCAGTATTTT,CASQGGVADTQYF
TRBJ2-5,TRBD2,TRBV29-1,-,TGCAGCGTCGTGAAGGGACTAGCGGGAGGGCCAGGAGAGACCCAGTACTTC,CSVVKGLAGGPGETQYF
TRBJ2-2,TRBD1,TRBV3-1,many,TGTGCCAGCAGCCAAGGAGACAGGGGGCTTGACACCGGGGAGCTGTTTTTT,CASSQGDRGLDTGELFF
TRBJ2-7,-,TRBV29-1,-,TGCAGCGTTGCGGGATCCGAGGACGGGGGCCTACGAGAGCAGTACTTC,CSVAGSEDGGLREQYF
TRBJ2-4,-,TRBV18,-,TGTGCCAGCTCACCAGGGGGCGCGAACATTCAGTACTTC,CASSPGGANIQYF
TRBJ1-2,-,TRBV6-1,-,TGTGCCAGCAGTGAAGGGGGCCTAAACTATGGCTACACCTTC,CASSEGGLNYGYTF
TRBJ2-1,-,TRBV20-1,many,TGCAGTGCTAGGGATGGAGCTGAGCAGTTCTTC,CSARDGAEQFF
TRBJ2-2,-,TRBV29-1,-,TGCAGCGTGTCCCGGGACACGAACACCGGGGAGCTGTTTTTT,CSVSRDTNTGELFF
TRBJ2-1,-,TRBV20-1,once,TGCAGTGCTAGAACGACAGGCGGGCAGTTCTTC,CSARTTGGQFF
TRBJ2-2,-,TRBV3-1,many,TGTGCCAGCAGCATTGGGAACGGGGAGCTGTTTTTT,CASSIGNGELFF
TRBJ1-1,TRBD1,TRBV7-8,few,TGTGCCAGCAGCTCCCGACTACAGGGGGCGTCGAACACTGAAGCTTTCTTT,CASSSRLQGASNTEAFF
TRBJ2-1,-,TRBV29-1,few,TGCAGCGTTGACTTTTCGGGGAGCTCCTACAATGAGCAGTTCTTC,CSVDFSGSSYNEQFF
TRBJ1-4,-,TRBV15,-,TGTGCCACCAGCAGAGCGAATGAAAAACTGTTTTTT,CATSRANEKLFF
TRBJ1-1,-,TRBV5-6,few,TGTGCCAGCAGCTTGTTCGGGTCAGGGCCGGAGGGCACTGAAGCTTTCTTT,CASSLFGSGPEGTEAFF
TRBJ2-3,TRBD2,TRBV10-3,-,TGTGCCATCAGTCCCGGGACTAGCGGGGGAGATACGCAGTATTTT,CAISPGTSGGDTQYF
TRBJ2-1,-,TRBV18,few,TGTGCCAGCTCACCACAGGGGGTCTATGAGCAGTTCTTC,CASSPQGVYEQFF
TRBJ1-5,-,TRBV12-3/TRBV12-4,-,TGTGCCAGCAGTTTAGAGAGGCGTAGTAATCAGCCCCAGCATTTT,CASSLERRSNQPQHF
TRBJ2-7,TRBD2,TRBV5-6,few,TGTGCCAGCAGCTTCAGCGGGGGCGGATACGAGCAGTACTTC,CASSFSGGGYEQYF
TRBJ2-1,TRBD2,TRBV3-1,-,TGTGCCAGCAGCCAAGAAGGTTTGCGGAGGACTAGCCGGCAGTTCTTC,CASSQEGLRRTSRQFF
TRBJ2-3,-,TRBV5-1,few,TGCGCCAGCAGCTCCCCGCAGGGTGCAGATACGCAGTATTTT,CASSSPQGADTQYF